A selection of T cell receptor beta chains follows, all from one sample in a study of T cells after yellow fever vaccination. TCRdb re-called the 5' RACE reads through MiXCR, storing one row per CDR3 protein. The sample yields roughly 520,000 distinct CDR3 sequences, just over 20% seen once. The material sequenced was PBMCs, taken roughly 23 days after the first yellow fever vaccination. The receptor source for this set is a man aged 18 to 30 who received the YFV17D yellow fever vaccine. Each CDR3 is given with its conserved first and last residue. D genes are given only for firm matches. Not every row has a clone size; where given, it reads once, few, many or a size class.

j_call d_call clone_size v_call cdr3_nt cdr3_aa
TRBJ1-1 - - TRBV2 TGTGCCAGCAGTGTCATGGCAGGTTGGAACACTGAAGCTTTCTTT CASSVMAGWNTEAFF
TRBJ2-3 - - TRBV20-1 TGCAGCAAACCCCTAGGAGATACGCAGTATTTT CSKPLGDTQYF
TRBJ2-7 - - TRBV11-2 TGTGCCAGCAGCTTCAAGGGGAAGAGGTACGAGCAGTACTTC CASSFKGKRYEQYF
TRBJ2-3 - many TRBV7-2 TGTGCCAGCAGCTTACGCAGAAGCACAGATACGCAGTATTTT CASSLRRSTDTQYF
TRBJ1-1 - few TRBV20-1 TGCAGTGCTAGAGTGGGGGGAGGTGGCACTGAAGCTTTCTTT CSARVGGGGTEAFF
TRBJ1-4 TRBD1 - TRBV10-3 TGTGCCATCAGCTCACAAGGACAGGGAGATGAAAAACTGTTTTTT CAISSQGQGDEKLFF
TRBJ2-1 - - TRBV30 TGTGCCTGGAGTGCCCGCCCTAATCAGCAGTTCTTC CAWSARPNQQFF
TRBJ2-3 TRBD2 many TRBV4-2 TGTGCCAGCAGCCAAGATGGGACTAGCGGGGCAGATACGCAGTATTTT CASSQDGTSGADTQYF
TRBJ2-2 - many TRBV6-5 TGTGCCAGCAGTTATTCCCCGAGACCCAGCCACACCGGGGAGCTGTTTTTT CASSYSPRPSHTGELFF
TRBJ2-7 TRBD2 few TRBV5-4 TGTGCCAGCAGCTCACTAGCGGGGAACTACGAGCAGTACTTC CASSSLAGNYEQYF